The sequence of this TCR beta chain was determined in a study of pediatric ulcerative colitis. Overall study results and limits: Two patients' blood samples yielded substantially fewer templates. Repertoires came from total lymphocyte DNA, not specific subsets.

With regard to this clone: Its target is not known.

The CDR3 runs to 13 residues. CDR1 is SGHTA and CDR2 is FQGTGA in the germline V gene. The V end lost 6 bases, the J end lost 3 bases, and 10 bases lay between the germline ends. The assay was run at survey level. Samples were sequenced at Survey level, maximum 500,000 reads. This table comes from immunoSEQ multiplex PCR, and its TCRdb copy is limited to in-frame clones, with some not included. The sample shows about 4,600 clones, 90% to 95% of them seen only once. Sample: blood. This sequence originates from a boy aged 5 to 17 who was a control in a study of pediatric ulcerative colitis. The rearrangement links TRBV7-3 to TRBJ2-3; D possibly uses TRBD1 or TRBD2 (5 bases each). The CDR3 here is CASSRDATDTQYF. The CDR3 nucleotides read TGTGCCAGCAGTCGGGACGCTACAGATACGCAGTATTTT.